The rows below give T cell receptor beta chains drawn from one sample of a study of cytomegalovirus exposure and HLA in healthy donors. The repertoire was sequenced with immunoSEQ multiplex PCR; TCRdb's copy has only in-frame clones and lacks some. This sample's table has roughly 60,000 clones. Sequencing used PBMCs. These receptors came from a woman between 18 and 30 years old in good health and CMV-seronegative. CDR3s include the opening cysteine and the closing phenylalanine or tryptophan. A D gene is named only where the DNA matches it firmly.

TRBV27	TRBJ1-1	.	TGTGCCAGCAGTTTCGTCGGGGACACTGAAGCTTTCTTT	CASSFVGDTEAFF
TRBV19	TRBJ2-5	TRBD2	TGTGCCAGTAGTGAACCCGGGAGGCAGCTTAAAGAGACCCAGTACTTC	CASSEPGRQLKETQYF
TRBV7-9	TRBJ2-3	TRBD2	TGTGCCGGAAGGACTAGCGGGACAGATACGCAGTATTTT	CAGRTSGTDTQYF
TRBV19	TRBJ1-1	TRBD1	TGTGCCGGTAGGGGGGGACAGGGTCGGATGAACACTGAAGCTTTCTTT	CAGRGGQGRMNTEAFF
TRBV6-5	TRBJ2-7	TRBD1	TGTGCCAGCAGTTACAGGGACAGGGGGGACCACGAGCAGTACTTC	CASSYRDRGDHEQYF
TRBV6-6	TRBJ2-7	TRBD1	TGTGCCAGCAGACTCGGGACAGGGGGCGGTCTCTACGAGCAGTACTTC	CASRLGTGGGLYEQYF
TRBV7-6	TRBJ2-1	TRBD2	TGTGCCAGCAGCTTCCTAGCGGGGTTCAATGAGCAGTTCTTC	CASSFLAGFNEQFF
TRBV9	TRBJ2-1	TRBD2	TGTGCCAGCAGCCCTAGAACGCTAGCGGGAGGCAATGAGCAGTTCTTC	CASSPRTLAGGNEQFF
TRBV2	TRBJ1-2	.	TGTGCCAGCAGTCCGGTATGGGGCTACACCTTC	CASSPVWGYTF
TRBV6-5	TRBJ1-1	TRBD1	TGTGCCAGCAGTTACTCGGTACAGGGGTACACTGAAGCTTTCTTT	CASSYSVQGYTEAFF
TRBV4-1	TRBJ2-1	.	TGCGCCAGCAGCCCTACCCTGGACTCCGACAATGAGCAGTTCTTC	CASSPTLDSDNEQFF
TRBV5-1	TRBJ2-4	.	TGCGCCAGTAGCTTGGTCAGGGAAAACATTCAGTACTTC	CASSLVRENIQYF
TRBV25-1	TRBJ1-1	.	TGTGCCAGCAGTGCCCCGACAGGGAACACTGAAGCTTTCTTT	CASSAPTGNTEAFF
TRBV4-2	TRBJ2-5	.	TGTGCCAGCAGCCAAGGGGCAGGGTCGGTAGAGACCCAGTACTTC	CASSQGAGSVETQYF
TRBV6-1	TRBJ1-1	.	TGTGCCAGCAGCCCCAGTTGGGGCGGTGAAGCTTTCTTT	CASSPSWGGEAFF
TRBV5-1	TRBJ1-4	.	TGCGCCGGAGGAGGGGTTAATGAAAAACTGTTTTTT	CAGGGVNEKLFF
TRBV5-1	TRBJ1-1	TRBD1	TGCGCCAGCAGCTTGGTGGGCAGGGGGCAAACTGAAGCTTTCTTT	CASSLVGRGQTEAFF
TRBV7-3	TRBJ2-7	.	TGTGCCAGCAGCTTCCGGGACACGTCTCATGAGCAGTACTTC	CASSFRDTSHEQYF
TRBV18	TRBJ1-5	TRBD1	TGTGCCAGCTCTCCCGGGACAGGGACGTATCAGCCCCAGCATTTT	CASSPGTGTYQPQHF
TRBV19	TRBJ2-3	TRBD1	TGTGCCAGTAGTATTGGCGGTACAGGGGGCAGCTTAGCGCAGTATTTT	CASSIGGTGGSLAQYF
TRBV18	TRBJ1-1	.	TGTGCCAGCTCACCCTCCTCCGGACTAAACACTGAAGATTTCTTT	CASSPSSGLNTEDFF
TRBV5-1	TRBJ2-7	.	TGCGCCAGCAGCCTTGATACAGGAGGGGACGAGCAGTACTTC	CASSLDTGGDEQYF
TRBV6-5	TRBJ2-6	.	TGTGCCAGCAGTTTAGAGGAGGGCTCTGGGGCCAACGTCCTGACTTTC	CASSLEEGSGANVLTF
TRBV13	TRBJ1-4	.	TGTGCCAGCAGCTTAGTTGCGGGAGAACTGTTTTTT	CASSLVAGELFF
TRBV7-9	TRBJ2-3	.	TGTGCCAGCAGCAGAGTCAGCGAGGGACACATCGTCACAGATACGCAGTATTTT	CASSRVSEGHIVTDTQYF
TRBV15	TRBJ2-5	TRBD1	TGTGCCACCAGCAGCGGGACAGGGGGCGCCGAGACCCAGTACTTC	CATSSGTGGAETQYF
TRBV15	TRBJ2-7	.	TGTGCCACCAGCACCTCCCACGGGGGGCCAGCCGACTACGAGCAGTACTTC	CATSTSHGGPADYEQYF
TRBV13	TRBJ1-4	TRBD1	TGTGCCAGCACCTTAGGACAGGGTAGGACTGAAAAACTGTTTTTT	CASTLGQGRTEKLFF
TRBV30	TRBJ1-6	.	TGTGCCTGGAGTGTCAACAGGGATTCACCCCTCCACTTT	CAWSVNRDSPLHF
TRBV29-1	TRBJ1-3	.	TGCAGCGTTGCCAAGGCAGGGTCTGGAAACACCATATATTTT	CSVAKAGSGNTIYF
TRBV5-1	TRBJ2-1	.	TGCGCCAGCAGCTTGGTGCTAGGGGGTGAGCAGTTCTTC	CASSLVLGGEQFF
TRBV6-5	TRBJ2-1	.	TGTGCCAGCAGTTTGAGGGTAGAATACAATGAGCAGTTCTTC	CASSLRVEYNEQFF
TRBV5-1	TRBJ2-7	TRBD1	TGCGCCAGCAGCTTGAATCTCGGGACAGGTCGGCAGTACTTC	CASSLNLGTGRQYF
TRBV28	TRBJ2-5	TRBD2	TGTGCCAGCAGTACCGGGGGTAGCGGGGACCAAGAGACCCAGTACTTC	CASSTGGSGDQETQYF
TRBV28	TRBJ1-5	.	TGTGCCAGCAGTTTTGAGGATAATCAGCCCCAGCATTTT	CASSFEDNQPQHF
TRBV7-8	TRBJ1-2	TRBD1	TGTGCCAGCAGCCTCGGACAGGGGGTTCTCTATGGCTACACCTTC	CASSLGQGVLYGYTF
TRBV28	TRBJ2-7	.	TGTGCCAGCAGTCCTATCAGGGGATGGCGCTACGAGCAGTACTTC	CASSPIRGWRYEQYF
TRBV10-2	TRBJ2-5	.	TGCGCCAGCAGTCTGAGCGCTCCCCAAGAGACCCAGTACTTC	CASSLSAPQETQYF
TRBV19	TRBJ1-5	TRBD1	TGTGCCAGTGGACAGGGTTATCAGCCCCAGCATTTT	CASGQGYQPQHF
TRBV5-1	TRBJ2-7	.	TGCGCCAGCAGCTTGGTGGCAGGAACCTACGAGCAGTACTTC	CASSLVAGTYEQYF
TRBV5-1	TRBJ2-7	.	TGCGCCAGCAGCTCCCCGGGGAGCTCCTACGAGCAGTACTTC	CASSSPGSSYEQYF
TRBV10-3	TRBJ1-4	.	TGTGCCATCTCCCCTACTGCAACTAATGAAAAACTGTTTTTT	CAISPTATNEKLFF
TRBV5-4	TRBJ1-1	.	TGTGCCAGCAGCTTACCGGGAGTCCGAGAAGCTTTCTTT	CASSLPGVREAFF
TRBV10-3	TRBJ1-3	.	TGTGCCATCAAAGCGCATGATCAGGAGGGAAGCACCATATATTTT	CAIKAHDQEGSTIYF
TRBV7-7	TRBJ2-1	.	TGTGCCAGCAGCTTAGGTCCTAACGACAATGAGCAGTTCTTC	CASSLGPNDNEQFF
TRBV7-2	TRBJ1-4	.	TGTGCCAGCAGCTTAATTCACAGTGCTGAAAAACTGTTTTTT	CASSLIHSAEKLFF
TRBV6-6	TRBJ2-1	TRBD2	TGTGCCAGCAGTACATCAGCGGGAGTGGGTCACAATGAGCAGTTCTTC	CASSTSAGVGHNEQFF
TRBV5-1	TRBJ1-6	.	TGCGCCAGCAGCTTGGTGTGGATGGAGGGTTGGGAGGATTCACCCCTCCACTTT	CASSLVWMEGWEDSPLHF
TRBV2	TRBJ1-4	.	TGTGCCAGCACCCCCATAGTCGAAAAACTGTTTTTT	CASTPIVEKLFF
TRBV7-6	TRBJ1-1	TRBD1	TGTGCCAGCAGCTTACCATTACCAGGGACAGGGAACACTGAAGCTTTCTTT	CASSLPLPGTGNTEAFF
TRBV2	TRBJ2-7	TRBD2	TGTGCCAGCAGGGGAGGGCTAGGCAGCGATTCCTACGAGCAGTACTTC	CASRGGLGSDSYEQYF
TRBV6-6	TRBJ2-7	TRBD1	TGTGCCAGCAGCAGACAGGGGTCGGCATCCTACGAGCAGTACTTC	CASSRQGSASYEQYF